The following is a T cell receptor beta chain sequence with its context. Its specificity is unknown. The source of the sample is a study of T-cell reconstitution after alpha-beta-depleted transplantation in children. Study results and limitations: A year had passed since transplant, and T-cell counts and diversity by then came mostly from newly produced T cells. Surviving recipient T cells and thymic progenitors accounted for the high day-60 TCRbeta diversity observed in some patients. Reported findings indicate that, about two months after transplant, alpha-beta T cells came from several hundred expanded clones, which were derived from non-depleted graft cells.

The CDR3 has 17 amino acids. CDR1 is PRHDT, CDR2 FYEKMQ, per germline (reference sequence). The junction had 8 bases not matched to a gene; V was cut back by 1 base and J by 6 bases. Preparation of the TCRbeta library was carried out with unique molecular identifiers. A single record per CDR3 protein comes from TCRdb applying MiXCR to the PCR reads. Among about 590,000 distinct CDR3 sequences listed, 10% to 15% were seen once. This specimen consisted of PBMCs, mostly from graft donor cells, obtained 360 days after TCRalphabeta/CD19-depleted stem cell transplant. The V call is TRBV13, the J call TRBJ2-1; 11 positions match TRBD2. This TCR came from a male patient younger than 18 who had a stem cell transplant for acute myeloid leukemia, so the T cells may come from the graft donor. The CDR3 loop reads CASSLVSETSGINEQFF. The CDR3 DNA follows: TGTGCCAGCAGCTTAGTGTCCGAGACTAGCGGGATCAATGAGCAGTTCTTC.